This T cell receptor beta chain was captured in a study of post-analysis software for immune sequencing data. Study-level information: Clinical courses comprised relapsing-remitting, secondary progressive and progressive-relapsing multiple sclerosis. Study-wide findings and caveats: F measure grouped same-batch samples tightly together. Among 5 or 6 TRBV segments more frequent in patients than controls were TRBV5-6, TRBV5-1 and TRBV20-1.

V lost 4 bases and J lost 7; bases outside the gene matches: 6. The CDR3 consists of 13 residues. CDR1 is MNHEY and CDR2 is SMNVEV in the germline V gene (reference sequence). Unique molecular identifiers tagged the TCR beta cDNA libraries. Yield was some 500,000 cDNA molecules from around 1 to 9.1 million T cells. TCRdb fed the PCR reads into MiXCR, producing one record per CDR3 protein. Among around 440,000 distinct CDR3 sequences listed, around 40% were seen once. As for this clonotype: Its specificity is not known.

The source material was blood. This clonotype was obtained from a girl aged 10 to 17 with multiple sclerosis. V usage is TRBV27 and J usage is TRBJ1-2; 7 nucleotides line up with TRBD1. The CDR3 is CASSYRGYLGYTF. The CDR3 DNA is TGTGCCAGCAGTTACAGGGGTTACCTTGGCTACACCTTC.